The 22 T cell receptor beta chains given below trace back to one sample, sequenced in a study of cytomegalovirus exposure and HLA in healthy donors. Primers included in the PCR were 60 Vbeta and 13 Jbeta primers. Sequencing used immunoSEQ multiplex PCR; TCRdb keeps in-frame clones, though not all of them. The repertoire holds about 150,000 clones, with roughly 78% as singletons. Material for sequencing was PBMCs. The receptors were gathered from a man aged 25-45 years in good health.

The chain has TRBV7-9 and TRBJ2-7, with D perhaps matching TRBD2 (5 bases). V lost 3 bases and J lost 2, with 11 bases in between. CDR1 and CDR2 (germline): SEHNR, FQNEAQ (reference sequence). The length of the CDR3 is 14 residues. CDR3 nucleotide sequence: TGTGCCAGCAGCTTGAGAGGACTTACCTACGAGCAGTACTTC. Its translation is CASSLRGLTYEQYF. Combining the CDR3 with reference TRBV7-9 and TRBJ2-7 gives the whole variable domain DTGVSQNPRHKITKRGQNVTFRCDPISEHNRLYWYRQTLGQGPEFLTYFQNEAQLEKSRLLSDRFSAERPKGSFSTLEIQRTEQGDSAMYLCASSLRGLTYEQYFGPGTRLTVT.

V usage is TRBV19 and J usage is TRBJ1-1; possibly TRBD1 for D (6 bases). Germline assignment: CDR1 LNHDA and CDR2 SQIVND (reference sequence). Trimming cost V 6 bases and J 2 bases, with 10 bases left between them. This CDR3 region has 13 residues. CDR3 DNA sequence: TGTGCCAGTAGGGACAGAATTAACACTGAAGCTTTCTTT. Encoded protein: CASRDRINTEAFF. The complete variable domain, with remaining parts taken from reference TRBV19 and TRBJ1-1, reads DGGITQSPKYLFRKEGQNVTLSCEQNLNHDAMYWYRQDPGQGLRLIYYSQIVNDFQKGDIAEGYSVSREKKESFPLTVTSAQKNPTAFYLCASRDRINTEAFFGQGTRLTVV.

The chain carries TRBV4-3 and TRBJ2-7; 7 nucleotides agree with TRBD1. The germline V gene has CDR1 LGHNA and CDR2 YSLEER. Trimming cost V 3 bases and J 3 bases; bases outside gene matches: 8. The CDR3 consists of 15 residues. CDR3: CASSHRQGPDYEQYF. The CDR3 bases are TGCGCCAGCAGCCACAGACAGGGACCTGACTACGAGCAGTACTTC.

The rearrangement uses TRBV30 and TRBJ2-3, with 8 nucleotides matching TRBD2. Germline loops: CDR1 GTSNPN, CDR2 SVGIG (reference sequence). The CDR3 is made up of 12 amino acids. Trimming at V came to 2 bases and at J to 5 bases, leaving 0 bases not matched to a gene. The DNA for the CDR3 is TGTGCCTGGAGTACTAGCGGAGATACGCAGTATTTT. This sequence encodes CAWSTSGDTQYF.

This clone was detected a few times. A read error may account for a junction end that differs from germline. The chain uses TRBV7-9 and TRBJ1-2, with TRBD1 as a possible D gene (6 bases). Looked up from germline, CDR1 is SEHNR and CDR2 is FQNEAQ (reference sequence). CDR3 size: 12 residues. This CDR3 reads CSSSLEQGGYTF. The CDR3, as DNA: TGTTCCAGCAGCTTAGAACAGGGTGGCTACACCTTC.

The chain couples TRBV4-1 to TRBJ2-2; 7 nucleotides line up with TRBD1. The CDR3 covers 15 residues. V lost 2 bases and J lost 4; bases outside the gene matches: 4. The V gene's germline CDR1 is MGHRA and CDR2 YSYEKL. The CDR3 region is CASSQNTGVTGELFF. The CDR3 DNA reads as TGCGCCAGCAGCCAAAACACAGGGGTCACCGGGGAGCTGTTTTTT.

This rearrangement joins TRBV28 to TRBJ1-6, with TRBD1 identical over 9 bases. The germline gives CDR1 MDHEN, CDR2 SYDVKM. V shed 7 bases and J 3 bases; nucleotides not matched to a gene: 4. The CDR3 is 15 amino acids. The CDR3 protein is CASKSGQGYNSPLHF. CDR3 bases: TGTGCCAGCAAGTCGGGACAGGGCTATAATTCACCCCTCCACTTT.

The chain has TRBV9 and TRBJ2-4, with TRBD2 identical over 7 bases. The germline V gene has CDR1 SGDLS and CDR2 YYNGEE. The junction had 6 bases not matched to a gene; V was cut back by 2 bases and J by 1 base. The CDR3 has 16 amino acids. CDR3: CASSVLADGAKNIQYF. The CDR3 bases are TGTGCCAGCAGCGTTCTAGCGGACGGGGCCAAAAACATTCAGTACTTC.

The chain is built from TRBV7-2 and TRBJ2-1; the match to TRBD2 covers 7 bases. This CDR3 region has 16 residues. Per the germline V gene, CDR1 is SGHTA and CDR2 is FQGNSA. Trimming removed 5 bases from V and 3 bases from J; junction bases left unmatched: 10. Written as DNA, the CDR3 is TGTGCCAGCAGCCAAAGCGGGGCGGCAAGCTACAATGAGCAGTTCTTC. This gives the protein CASSQSGAASYNEQFF.

J is TRBJ2-1 and V is TRBV12-5, with 7 bases matching TRBD2. The CDR3 extends over 15 amino acids. Germline assignment: CDR1 LGHNT and CDR2 FRNRAP. V trimming: 6 bases; J trimming: 0 bases; junction bases outside the gene matches: 5. The CDR3 DNA sequence: TGTGCTAGTGGATGGACTAGAGACTCCTACAATGAGCAGTTCTTC. Encoded protein: CASGWTRDSYNEQFF.

V and J are TRBV27 and TRBJ2-1; perhaps TRBD1 as D (5 bases). The CDR3 extends over 15 amino acids. Trimming removed 2 bases at V and 1 base at J, with 9 bases between. In germline, CDR1 is MNHEY, CDR2 SMNVEV (reference sequence). In DNA form, the CDR3 reads TGTGCCAGCAGTTTAGCACAGGTTTCCTACAATGAGCAGTTCTTC. Encoded protein: CASSLAQVSYNEQFF.

The chain has TRBV6-1 and TRBJ1-1; maybe TRBD1 (5 bases). Germline V gives CDR1 MNHNS, CDR2 SASEGT. Trimming removed 1 base from V and 3 bases from J, with 18 bases in between. The CDR3 has 17 residues. CDR3 sequence reads: CASSEGRDGASYTEAFF. As DNA, the CDR3 is TGTGCCAGCAGTGAAGGGAGGGACGGGGCCTCCTACACTGAAGCTTTCTTT.

J is TRBJ2-5 and V is TRBV10-3; 8 bases line up with TRBD2. Looked up from germline, CDR1 is ENHRY and CDR2 is SYGVKD. The CDR3 length is 15 residues. The junction had 8 bases not matched to a gene; V was cut back by 7 bases and J by 1 base. CDR3 in amino acids: CAIMGALAGQETQYF. The CDR3, as DNA: TGTGCCATCATGGGTGCTCTAGCGGGCCAAGAGACCCAGTACTTC.

V is TRBV11-3 and J is TRBJ2-3; 10 positions match TRBD2. With 5 bases clipped from V and 4 bases from J, the junction kept 9 bases outside the gene matches. There are 16 residues in the CDR3. Germline V gene data show CDR1 as SGHNT and CDR2 as YENEEA. The CDR3 nucleotides are TGTGCCAGCAGCCCCCTTCAAGCGGGAGGGTCAGATACGCAGTATTTT. Translated: CASSPLQAGGSDTQYF.

This clone was counted between two and nine times. A read error may produce the germline difference seen at one junction end. The chain employs TRBV19 and TRBJ2-4, with D perhaps matching TRBD1 (6 bases). The CDR3 has 15 residues. Germline V gene data show CDR1 as LNHDA and CDR2 as SQIVND (reference sequence). CDR3 amino acids: CASSLEGAGANIQYF. For the CDR3, the DNA is TGTGCCAGTAGTCTAGAAGGGGCAGGGGCGAACATTCAGTACTTC.

This clone was found a few times. This rearrangement joins TRBV18 to TRBJ2-2; the D is unclear. Germline-derived CDR1 and CDR2 are KGHSH and LQKENI. The CDR3 covers 13 residues. V shed 3 bases and J shed 7 bases, with 9 bases lying between them. This chain's CDR3 is CASSPELNGELFF. The CDR3 DNA is TGTGCCAGCTCACCCGAGCTAAACGGGGAGCTGTTTTTT.

The chain is built from TRBV7-6 and TRBJ2-6; D call uncertain. The length of the CDR3 is 15 residues. The V end lost 1 base, the J end lost 1 base, and 5 bases lay between the germline ends. Germline CDR1 SGHVS, CDR2 FNYEAQ. The CDR3 region is CASSLERSGANVLTF. The CDR3 coding sequence is TGTGCCAGCAGCTTAGAGCGTTCTGGGGCCAACGTCCTGACTTTC.

As for this clone: At one of its ends the junction is not consistent with the germline gene, which may arise from a read error. The chain has TRBV6-6 and TRBJ2-5, with D hard to call. The CDR3 covers 9 residues. Per the germline V gene, CDR1 is MNHNY and CDR2 is SVGAGI (reference sequence). The CDR3 reads CHSQETQYF. The CDR3 bases are TGCCACAGTCAAGAGACCCAGTACTTC.

The chain couples TRBV30 to TRBJ1-1; TRBD1 agrees at 9 bases. The CDR3 has 16 residues. The V segment lost 2 bases and the J segment 1 base; nucleotides outside the gene matches: 8. CDR1 is GTSNPN, CDR2 SVGIG, per germline (reference sequence). The CDR3 here is CAWSRDRERRNTEAFF. The CDR3 nucleotides read TGTGCCTGGAGTCGGGACAGGGAGAGGAGGAACACTGAAGCTTTCTTT.

The CDR3 here is CASSAGQGYYEQYF. The CDR3 DNA reads as TGTGCCAGCAGTGCCGGACAGGGGTACTACGAGCAGTACTTC. The chain uses TRBV6-1 and TRBJ2-7; 9 positions agree with TRBD1. Germline CDR1 and CDR2: MNHNS and SASEGT. CDR3 length: 14 amino acids. J lost 3 bases, V lost 4 bases, and 4 bases had no gene match.

This clone was seen just once. The chain employs TRBV5-4 and TRBJ1-2, with D maybe TRBD1 (6 bases). The germline V gene has CDR1 SGHNT and CDR2 YYREEE (reference sequence). There are 16 residues in the CDR3. V was clipped by 0 bases and J by 6 bases, with 18 bases between them. The DNA of the CDR3 is TGTGCCAGCAGCTTGGTTGACAGGCAAGACCAAGATGGCTACACCTTC. Translating gives CASSLVDRQDQDGYTF.

This sequence joins TRBV9 and TRBJ2-1; 11 bases fit TRBD2. The CDR3 loop spans 15 amino acids. The germline CDR1 and CDR2 sequences are SGDLS and YYNGEE. The J segment lost 3 bases and the V segment lost 4 bases, leaving 3 bases of the junction unmatched. CDR3 nucleotide sequence: TGTGCCAGCAGCCCTGGGACTAGCGGCTACAATGAGCAGTTCTTC. Its protein is CASSPGTSGYNEQFF.